A selection of T cell receptor beta chains follows, all from one sample in a study of blood T cell repertoires in COVID-19. The protocol was immunoSEQ multiplex PCR, while the TCRdb copy is restricted to in-frame clones and leaves out a portion. Here the sample spans approximately 460,000 clones, approximately 92% being singletons. The sample consisted of peripheral blood. Receptor source: a man aged 18 to 29 with COVID-19, enrolled during active disease. The CDR3 runs from the conserved cysteine through the conserved F or W. Fields, in order: CDR3 DNA, CDR3 protein, D gene, clone size, J gene, V gene. A D gene is named only where the DNA matches it firmly. Clone size is stated in some rows and not others, as once, few, many or a class when expanded.

cdr3_nt: TGTGCCAGCAGTTTCTCTTCCGGGACAGCTTATGGCTACACCTTC
cdr3_aa: CASSFSSGTAYGYTF
d_call: TRBD1
clone_size: once
j_call: TRBJ1-2
v_call: TRBV7-2

cdr3_nt: TGTGCCAGTAGTATAGACAGGATCGGGGCCAACGTCCTGACTTTC
cdr3_aa: CASSIDRIGANVLTF
d_call: -
clone_size: -
j_call: TRBJ2-6
v_call: TRBV19

cdr3_nt: TGTGCCAGCAGCCCTAGGGCGTCAGGGGAGACCCAGTACTTC
cdr3_aa: CASSPRASGETQYF
d_call: -
clone_size: -
j_call: TRBJ2-5
v_call: TRBV7-9

cdr3_nt: TGTGCCAGCAGCCAGCCGGGAGGGCCAAATGAGCAGTTCTTC
cdr3_aa: CASSQPGGPNEQFF
d_call: TRBD2
clone_size: -
j_call: TRBJ2-1
v_call: TRBV3-1/TRBV3-2

cdr3_nt: TGTGCCACCAGTGATTTATCGGGGGAGCTGTTTTTT
cdr3_aa: CATSDLSGELFF
d_call: -
clone_size: once
j_call: TRBJ2-2
v_call: TRBV24-1

cdr3_nt: TGCGCCAGCAGCCAAGGACTAAGGTTGCAGCCCCAGCATTTT
cdr3_aa: CASSQGLRLQPQHF
d_call: -
clone_size: -
j_call: TRBJ1-5
v_call: TRBV4-1

cdr3_nt: TGCGCCAGCAGCTTGCGGGACATTGCGGTCAATGAGCAGTTCTTC
cdr3_aa: CASSLRDIAVNEQFF
d_call: -
clone_size: -
j_call: TRBJ2-1
v_call: TRBV5-1

cdr3_nt: TGTGCCAGCAAGGGACAGAACACCGGGGAGCTGTTTTTT
cdr3_aa: CASKGQNTGELFF
d_call: -
clone_size: -
j_call: TRBJ2-2
v_call: TRBV9

cdr3_nt: TGTGCCAGCAGCTTCGTTGGGGGGTTGGAGGACGAGCAGTACTTC
cdr3_aa: CASSFVGGLEDEQYF
d_call: -
clone_size: -
j_call: TRBJ2-7
v_call: TRBV11-2

cdr3_nt: TGCGCCAGCAGCGCCCCCGGGACAGGGAATGGCTACACCTTC
cdr3_aa: CASSAPGTGNGYTF
d_call: TRBD1
clone_size: -
j_call: TRBJ1-2
v_call: TRBV4-1

cdr3_nt: TGCGCCAGCAGCCAGGGGTCCGGGGCCAACGTCCTGACTTTC
cdr3_aa: CASSQGSGANVLTF
d_call: -
clone_size: -
j_call: TRBJ2-6
v_call: TRBV5-1

cdr3_nt: TGTGCCAGCAGCTTACGTGGGAGGGCCACAGAGACCCAGTACTTC
cdr3_aa: CASSLRGRATETQYF
d_call: TRBD2
clone_size: -
j_call: TRBJ2-5
v_call: TRBV7-3

cdr3_nt: TGTGCCAGCGCGGTAGACCTTAATCAGCCCCAGCATTTT
cdr3_aa: CASAVDLNQPQHF
d_call: -
clone_size: -
j_call: TRBJ1-5
v_call: TRBV12-3/TRBV12-4

cdr3_nt: TGTGCCAGCAGCTTAAGGGACACTAATGAGCAGTTCTTC
cdr3_aa: CASSLRDTNEQFF
d_call: -
clone_size: -
j_call: TRBJ2-1
v_call: TRBV5-4

cdr3_nt: TGTGCCAGCAGGGGTGGACTAGCGGGGGTGGAGACCCAGTACTTC
cdr3_aa: CASRGGLAGVETQYF
d_call: TRBD2
clone_size: -
j_call: TRBJ2-5
v_call: TRBV2

cdr3_nt: TGTGCCAGCAAGTCGGCAACTAGCGGGAGAGGGTTGTCCTACAATGAGCAGTTCTTC
cdr3_aa: CASKSATSGRGLSYNEQFF
d_call: TRBD2
clone_size: -
j_call: TRBJ2-1
v_call: TRBV2

cdr3_nt: TGTGCCAGTAGTTCCGGATCGGCTAGCCCTACGGAGGAGCAGTTCTTC
cdr3_aa: CASSSGSASPTEEQFF
d_call: -
clone_size: -
j_call: TRBJ2-1
v_call: TRBV19

cdr3_nt: TGTGCCAGCAGCTTCGTAGCGGGGGGGAATGAGCAGTTCTTC
cdr3_aa: CASSFVAGGNEQFF
d_call: TRBD2
clone_size: once
j_call: TRBJ2-1
v_call: TRBV7-9

cdr3_nt: TGTGCTAGCAGCCCTTCTTCCACCGGGGAGCTGTTTTTT
cdr3_aa: CASSPSSTGELFF
d_call: -
clone_size: -
j_call: TRBJ2-2
v_call: TRBV7-7

cdr3_nt: TGTGCCAGCAGCATGGACAGGCAGGAGACCCAGTACTTC
cdr3_aa: CASSMDRQETQYF
d_call: TRBD1
clone_size: -
j_call: TRBJ2-5
v_call: TRBV5-6

cdr3_nt: TGTGCCAGAATCGGGGGGGCAGATACGCAGTATTTT
cdr3_aa: CARIGGADTQYF
d_call: TRBD2
clone_size: -
j_call: TRBJ2-3
v_call: TRBV5-3

cdr3_nt: TGCGCCAGCAGCGCTCCCGGGACTAGTATAGGCAATGAGCAGTTCTTC
cdr3_aa: CASSAPGTSIGNEQFF
d_call: TRBD2
clone_size: -
j_call: TRBJ2-1
v_call: TRBV4-1

cdr3_nt: TGTGCCAGTAGCCCCGTGGGGAGAGAGACCCAGTACTTC
cdr3_aa: CASSPVGRETQYF
d_call: -
clone_size: -
j_call: TRBJ2-5
v_call: TRBV19

cdr3_nt: TGTGCCAGTAGTATCAGGTTCCCAGCGGGGGGAGTTCCGACCTACGAGCAGTACTTC
cdr3_aa: CASSIRFPAGGVPTYEQYF
d_call: TRBD2
clone_size: few
j_call: TRBJ2-7
v_call: TRBV19

cdr3_nt: TGCGCCAGCAGTCCCTCGGAGCAGTACTTC
cdr3_aa: CASSPSEQYF
d_call: -
clone_size: once
j_call: TRBJ2-7
v_call: TRBV23-1

cdr3_nt: TGTGCCAGCAGCTGGCGGACTGGCAATGAGCAGTTCTTC
cdr3_aa: CASSWRTGNEQFF
d_call: -
clone_size: -
j_call: TRBJ2-1
v_call: TRBV7-2

cdr3_nt: TGTGCCAGTAGTATAGGACTTGGACAAACCTACGAGCAGTACTTC
cdr3_aa: CASSIGLGQTYEQYF
d_call: -
clone_size: few
j_call: TRBJ2-7
v_call: TRBV19

cdr3_nt: TGTGCCAGCAGTTTACTTGGCCCATCCCGGGGGTCACCCCTCCACTTT
cdr3_aa: CASSLLGPSRGSPLHF
d_call: -
clone_size: few
j_call: TRBJ1-6
v_call: TRBV27

cdr3_nt: TGTGCCAGCAGTCCCCTCGGGACTAGCGGATGGGGCACAGATACGCAGTATTTT
cdr3_aa: CASSPLGTSGWGTDTQYF
d_call: TRBD2
clone_size: once
j_call: TRBJ2-3
v_call: TRBV28

cdr3_nt: TGTGCCAGCAGTGAAGTCAAGGGGTCGCCCTACAATGAGCAGTTCTTC
cdr3_aa: CASSEVKGSPYNEQFF
d_call: -
clone_size: few
j_call: TRBJ2-1
v_call: TRBV6-1

cdr3_nt: TGCGCCAGCAGCTTGTGGGCAGGTGATAAGTACGAGCAGTACTTC
cdr3_aa: CASSLWAGDKYEQYF
d_call: -
clone_size: few
j_call: TRBJ2-7
v_call: TRBV5-1

cdr3_nt: TGTGCCAGCAGCCCAGGCGGCACAGATACGCAGTATTTT
cdr3_aa: CASSPGGTDTQYF
d_call: -
clone_size: -
j_call: TRBJ2-3
v_call: TRBV9

cdr3_nt: TGTGCCAGCAGCTTGGGTGGCGGGGCCGACCAAGAGACCCAGTACTTC
cdr3_aa: CASSLGGGADQETQYF
d_call: -
clone_size: -
j_call: TRBJ2-5
v_call: TRBV5-8

cdr3_nt: TGTGCCAGCAGTGAGGACAGAATTAATTCACCCCTCCACTTT
cdr3_aa: CASSEDRINSPLHF
d_call: -
clone_size: few
j_call: TRBJ1-6
v_call: TRBV6-1

cdr3_nt: TGTGCCAGCTCACCACCTCAGGGGGCGAGAGGCTACACCTTC
cdr3_aa: CASSPPQGARGYTF
d_call: TRBD1
clone_size: -
j_call: TRBJ1-2
v_call: TRBV18

cdr3_nt: TGCAGTGCTAGTTTTCATACAGGGGACGACGAGCAGTACTTC
cdr3_aa: CSASFHTGDDEQYF
d_call: TRBD1
clone_size: -
j_call: TRBJ2-7
v_call: TRBV20-1

cdr3_nt: TGTGCCAGCATAGGACTAGCAGGTGATACGCAGTATTTT
cdr3_aa: CASIGLAGDTQYF
d_call: TRBD2
clone_size: -
j_call: TRBJ2-3
v_call: TRBV6-5

cdr3_nt: TGTGCCAGCAGCTCAGGGACTAGCGAGGTTTCCTCCTACGAGCAGTACTTC
cdr3_aa: CASSSGTSEVSSYEQYF
d_call: TRBD2
clone_size: -
j_call: TRBJ2-7
v_call: TRBV5-4

cdr3_nt: TGCAGTGCGGGGGCGAATGAGCAGTTCTTC
cdr3_aa: CSAGANEQFF
d_call: -
clone_size: -
j_call: TRBJ2-1
v_call: TRBV20-1

cdr3_nt: TGCGCCAGCAGCTCCCAGAATCGAGGCTACACCTTC
cdr3_aa: CASSSQNRGYTF
d_call: -
clone_size: -
j_call: TRBJ1-2
v_call: TRBV5-1

cdr3_nt: TGTGCCAGCAGCTTGTTTAAGGGGGACTCCTACAATGAGCAGTTCTTC
cdr3_aa: CASSLFKGDSYNEQFF
d_call: -
clone_size: -
j_call: TRBJ2-1
v_call: TRBV5-6

cdr3_nt: TGTGCCACCAGGGGCCAGGGGTCCTGGAGAGAAAAACTGTTTTTT
cdr3_aa: CATRGQGSWREKLFF
d_call: -
clone_size: -
j_call: TRBJ1-4
v_call: TRBV15

cdr3_nt: TGCGCCAGCAGCTATTTAGCAGACTCTACCTACAATGAGCAGTTCTTC
cdr3_aa: CASSYLADSTYNEQFF
d_call: -
clone_size: -
j_call: TRBJ2-1
v_call: TRBV5-1

cdr3_nt: TGTGCCAGCAGTCTATCCGGGACAGGGGAGCAGTACTTC
cdr3_aa: CASSLSGTGEQYF
d_call: TRBD1
clone_size: -
j_call: TRBJ2-7
v_call: TRBV6-6

cdr3_nt: TGTGCCAGCAGCTCCCCACTGGACAGGGTGGCTTTCTTT
cdr3_aa: CASSSPLDRVAFF
d_call: TRBD1
clone_size: -
j_call: TRBJ1-1
v_call: TRBV5-4

cdr3_nt: TGTGCCAGCAGCTTAATAGGGGGAGACACCGGGGAGCTGTTTTTT
cdr3_aa: CASSLIGGDTGELFF
d_call: -
clone_size: -
j_call: TRBJ2-2
v_call: TRBV7-3

cdr3_nt: TGTGCCTGGAGCGTCGGACATACGAGCTCCTACGAGCAGTACTTC
cdr3_aa: CAWSVGHTSSYEQYF
d_call: -
clone_size: -
j_call: TRBJ2-7
v_call: TRBV30

cdr3_nt: TGTGCCAGCAGTGAAGGGGGCCCCTTCTCCTATAATTCACCCCTCCACTTT
cdr3_aa: CASSEGGPFSYNSPLHF
d_call: -
clone_size: -
j_call: TRBJ1-6
v_call: TRBV25-1

cdr3_nt: TGTGCCAGCAGCTTGGGACGGACTACTGAAGCTTTCTTT
cdr3_aa: CASSLGRTTEAFF
d_call: -
clone_size: -
j_call: TRBJ1-1
v_call: TRBV5-5

cdr3_nt: TGTGCCAGCAGTTTAAGGGGCACCGGGGAGCTGTTTTTT
cdr3_aa: CASSLRGTGELFF
d_call: -
clone_size: -
j_call: TRBJ2-2
v_call: TRBV6-5